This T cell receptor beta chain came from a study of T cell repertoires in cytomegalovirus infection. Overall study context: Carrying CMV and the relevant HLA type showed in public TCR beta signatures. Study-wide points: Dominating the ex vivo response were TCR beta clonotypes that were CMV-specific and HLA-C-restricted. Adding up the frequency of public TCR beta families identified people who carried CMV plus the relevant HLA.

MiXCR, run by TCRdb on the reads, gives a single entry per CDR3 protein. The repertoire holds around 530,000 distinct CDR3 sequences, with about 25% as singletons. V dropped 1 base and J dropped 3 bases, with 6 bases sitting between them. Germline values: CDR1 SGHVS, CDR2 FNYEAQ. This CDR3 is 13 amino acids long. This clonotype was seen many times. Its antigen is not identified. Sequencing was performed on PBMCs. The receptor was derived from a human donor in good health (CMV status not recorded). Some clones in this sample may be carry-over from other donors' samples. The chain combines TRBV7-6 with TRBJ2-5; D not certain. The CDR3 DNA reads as TGTGCCAGCAGCTTAGAGGCAGAAGAGACCCAGTACTTC. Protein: CASSLEAEETQYF.